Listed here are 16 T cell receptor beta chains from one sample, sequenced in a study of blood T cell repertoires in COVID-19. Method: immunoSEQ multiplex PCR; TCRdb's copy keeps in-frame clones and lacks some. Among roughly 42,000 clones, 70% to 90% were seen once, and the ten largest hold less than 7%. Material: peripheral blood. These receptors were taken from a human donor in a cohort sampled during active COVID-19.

CDR3 loop: CASSSRGLSNQPQHF. The CDR3 nucleotides are TGTGCCAGCAGCTCGCGGGGTTTAAGCAATCAGCCCCAGCATTTT. The chain recombines TRBV6-5 with TRBJ1-5; no clear D. Germline CDR1 and CDR2: MNHEY and SVGAGI. Trimming pared 6 bases from V and 1 base from J, leaving 13 bases between. The CDR3 is 15 residues long.

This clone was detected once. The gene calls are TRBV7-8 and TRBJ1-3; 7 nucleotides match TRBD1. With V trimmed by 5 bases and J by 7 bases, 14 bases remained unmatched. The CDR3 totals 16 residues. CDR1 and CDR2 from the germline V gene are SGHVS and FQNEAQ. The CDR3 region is CASSPTLGQDGNTIYF. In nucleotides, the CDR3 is TGTGCCAGCAGCCCAACCTTAGGACAGGACGGGAACACCATATATTTT.

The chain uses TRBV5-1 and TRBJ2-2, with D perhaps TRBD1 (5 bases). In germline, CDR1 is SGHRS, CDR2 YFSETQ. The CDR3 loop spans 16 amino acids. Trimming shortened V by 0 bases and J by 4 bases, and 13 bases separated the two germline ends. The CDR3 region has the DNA TGCGCCAGCAGCTTGGCTTCCCAGGGTGGCACCGGGGAGCTGTTTTTT. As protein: CASSLASQGGTGELFF.

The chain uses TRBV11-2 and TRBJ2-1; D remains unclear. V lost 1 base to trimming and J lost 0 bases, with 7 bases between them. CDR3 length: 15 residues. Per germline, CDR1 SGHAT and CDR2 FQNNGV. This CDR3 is CASSLAYSSYNEQFF. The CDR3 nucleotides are TGTGCCAGCAGCTTAGCGTACAGCTCCTACAATGAGCAGTTCTTC. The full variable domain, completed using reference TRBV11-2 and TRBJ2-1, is EAGVAQSPRYKIIEKRQSVAFWCNPISGHATLYWYQQILGQGPKLLIQFQNNGVVDDSQLPKDRFSAERLKGVDSTLKIQPAKLEDSAVYLCASSLAYSSYNEQFFGPGTRLTVL.

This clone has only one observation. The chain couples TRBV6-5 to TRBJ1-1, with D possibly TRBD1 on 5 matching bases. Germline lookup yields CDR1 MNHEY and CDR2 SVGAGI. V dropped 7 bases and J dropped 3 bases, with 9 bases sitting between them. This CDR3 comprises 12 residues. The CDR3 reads CASTKGYTEAFF. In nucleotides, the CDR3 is TGTGCCAGCACTAAGGGGTACACTGAAGCTTTCTTT.

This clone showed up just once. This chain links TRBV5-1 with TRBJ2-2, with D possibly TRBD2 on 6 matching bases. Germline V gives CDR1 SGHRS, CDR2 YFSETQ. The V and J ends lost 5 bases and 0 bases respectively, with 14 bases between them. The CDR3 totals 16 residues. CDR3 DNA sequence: TGCGCCAGCAGTCCGGCGGGGACGGCGAACACCGGGGAGCTGTTTTTT. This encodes CASSPAGTANTGELFF. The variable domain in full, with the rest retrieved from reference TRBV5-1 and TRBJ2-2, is KAGVTQTPRYLIKTRGQQVTLSCSPISGHRSVSWYQQTPGQGLQFLFEYFSETQRNKGNFPGRFSGRQFSNSRSEMNVSTLELGDSALYLCASSPAGTANTGELFFGEGSRLTVL.

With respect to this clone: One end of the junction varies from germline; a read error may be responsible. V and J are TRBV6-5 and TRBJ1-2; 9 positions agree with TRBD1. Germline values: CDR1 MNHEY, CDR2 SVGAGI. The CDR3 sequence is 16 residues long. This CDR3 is CASSYSPGQGNYDYTF. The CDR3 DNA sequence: TGTGCCAGCAGTTACTCCCCAGGACAGGGGAACTATGACTACACCTTC.

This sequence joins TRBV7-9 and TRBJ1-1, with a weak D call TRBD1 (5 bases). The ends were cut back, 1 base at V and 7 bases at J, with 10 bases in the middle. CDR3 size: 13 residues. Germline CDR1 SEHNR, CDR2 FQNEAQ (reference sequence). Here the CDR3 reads CASSLDQGHEAFF. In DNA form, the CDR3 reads TGTGCCAGCAGCTTAGACCAGGGCCATGAAGCTTTCTTT.

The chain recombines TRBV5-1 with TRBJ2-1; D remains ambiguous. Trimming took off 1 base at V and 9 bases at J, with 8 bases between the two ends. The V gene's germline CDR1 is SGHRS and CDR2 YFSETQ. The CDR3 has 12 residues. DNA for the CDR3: TGCGCCAGCAGCTTGTTCCGTCGTGAGCAGTTCTTC. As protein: CASSLFRREQFF.

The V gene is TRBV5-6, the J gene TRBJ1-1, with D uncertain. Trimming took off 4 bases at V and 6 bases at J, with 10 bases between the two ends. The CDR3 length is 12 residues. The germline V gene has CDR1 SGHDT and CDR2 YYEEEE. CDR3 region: CASSGADPEAFF. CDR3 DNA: TGTGCCAGCAGCGGAGCCGATCCTGAAGCTTTCTTT.

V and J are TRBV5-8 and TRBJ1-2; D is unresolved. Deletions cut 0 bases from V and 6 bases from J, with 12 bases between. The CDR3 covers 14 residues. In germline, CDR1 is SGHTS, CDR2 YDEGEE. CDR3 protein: CASSLGEYPHGYTF. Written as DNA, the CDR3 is TGTGCCAGCAGCTTGGGGGAGTACCCCCATGGCTACACCTTC.

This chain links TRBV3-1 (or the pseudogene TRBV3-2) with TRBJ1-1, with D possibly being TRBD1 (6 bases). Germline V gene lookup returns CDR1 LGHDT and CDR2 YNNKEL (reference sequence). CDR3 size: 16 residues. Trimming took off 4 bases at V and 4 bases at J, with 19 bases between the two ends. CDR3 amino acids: CASSPAGGLRFTEAFF. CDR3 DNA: TGTGCCAGCAGCCCCGCCGGGGGGCTGCGTTTCACTGAAGCTTTCTTT.

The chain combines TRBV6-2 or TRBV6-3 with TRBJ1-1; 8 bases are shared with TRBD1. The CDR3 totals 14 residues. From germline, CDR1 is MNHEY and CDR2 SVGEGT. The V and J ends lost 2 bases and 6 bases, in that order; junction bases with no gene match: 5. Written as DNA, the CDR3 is TGTGCCAGCAGTTACAGGAGACAGGGGTCTGAAGCTTTCTTT. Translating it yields CASSYRRQGSEAFF.

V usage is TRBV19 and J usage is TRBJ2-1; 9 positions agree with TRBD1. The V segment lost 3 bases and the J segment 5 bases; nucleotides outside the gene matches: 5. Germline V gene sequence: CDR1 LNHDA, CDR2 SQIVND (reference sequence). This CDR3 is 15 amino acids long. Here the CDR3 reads CASSMWDRVNNEQFF. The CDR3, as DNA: TGTGCCAGTAGTATGTGGGACAGGGTCAACAATGAGCAGTTCTTC. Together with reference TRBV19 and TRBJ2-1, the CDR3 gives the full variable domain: DGGITQSPKYLFRKEGQNVTLSCEQNLNHDAMYWYRQDPGQGLRLIYYSQIVNDFQKGDIAEGYSVSREKKESFPLTVTSAQKNPTAFYLCASSMWDRVNNEQFFGPGTRLTVL.

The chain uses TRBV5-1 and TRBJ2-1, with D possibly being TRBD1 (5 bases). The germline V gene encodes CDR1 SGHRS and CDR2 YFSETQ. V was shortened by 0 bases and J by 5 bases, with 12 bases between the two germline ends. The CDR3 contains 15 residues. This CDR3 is CASSLVQGADNEQFF. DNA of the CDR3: TGCGCCAGCAGCTTGGTTCAGGGTGCCGACAATGAGCAGTTCTTC.

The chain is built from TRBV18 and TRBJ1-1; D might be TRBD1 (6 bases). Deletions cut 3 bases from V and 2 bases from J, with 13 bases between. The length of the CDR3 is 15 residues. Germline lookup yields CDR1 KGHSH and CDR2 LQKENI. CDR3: CASSPTSGENTEAFF. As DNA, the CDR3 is TGTGCCAGCTCACCGACTTCAGGGGAAAACACTGAAGCTTTCTTT.